This T cell receptor (beta chain) was identified during a study of early T cells in non-severe SARS-CoV-2 infection. Looking at the study overall: Unpaired chains resulted from sequencing bulk RNA of unsorted whole blood.

Individual cDNA molecules carried attached unique molecular identifiers. TCRdb redid the calling of the 5' RACE reads with MiXCR, one entry per CDR3 protein. The data contain fewer than 30,000 distinct CDR3 sequences, roughly 5% of them seen just once; the ten biggest clones take up around 4%. This clonotype was detected ten times or more. This CDR3 contains 13 residues. From germline, CDR1 is SGHVS and CDR2 FNYEAQ. Trimming stripped 1 base from V and 4 bases from J, with 7 bases between. The chain couples TRBV7-6 to TRBJ2-5; D is unclear. This sequence was found in an adult who was a healthcare worker with PCR-confirmed SARS-CoV-2 infection or an uninfected control (not recorded which). Sequencing was carried out using whole blood. The CDR3 here is CASSLEGPETQYF. For the CDR3, the DNA is TGTGCCAGCAGCTTAGAGGGCCCAGAGACCCAGTACTTC.